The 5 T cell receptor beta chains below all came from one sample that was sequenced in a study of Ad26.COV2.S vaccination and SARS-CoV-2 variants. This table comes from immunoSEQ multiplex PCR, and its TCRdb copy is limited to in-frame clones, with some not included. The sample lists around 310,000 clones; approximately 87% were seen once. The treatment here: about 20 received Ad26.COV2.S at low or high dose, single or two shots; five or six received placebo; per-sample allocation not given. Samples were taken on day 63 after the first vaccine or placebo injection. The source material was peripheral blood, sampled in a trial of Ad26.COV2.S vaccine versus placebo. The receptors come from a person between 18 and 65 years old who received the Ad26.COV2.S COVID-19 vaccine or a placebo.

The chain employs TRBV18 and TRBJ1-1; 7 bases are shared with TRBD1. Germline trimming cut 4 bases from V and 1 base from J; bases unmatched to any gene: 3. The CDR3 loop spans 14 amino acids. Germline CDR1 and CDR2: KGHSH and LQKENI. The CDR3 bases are TGTGCCAGCTCACGGGACAGCACGAACACTGAAGCTTTCTTT. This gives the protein CASSRDSTNTEAFF.

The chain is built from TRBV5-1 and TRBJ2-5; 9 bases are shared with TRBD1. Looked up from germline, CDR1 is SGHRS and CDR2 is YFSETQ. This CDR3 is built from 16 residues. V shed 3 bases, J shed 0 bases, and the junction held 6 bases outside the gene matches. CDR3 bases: TGCGCCAGCAGCTATCACCGGGACAGGGACCAAGAGACCCAGTACTTC. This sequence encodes CASSYHRDRDQETQYF.

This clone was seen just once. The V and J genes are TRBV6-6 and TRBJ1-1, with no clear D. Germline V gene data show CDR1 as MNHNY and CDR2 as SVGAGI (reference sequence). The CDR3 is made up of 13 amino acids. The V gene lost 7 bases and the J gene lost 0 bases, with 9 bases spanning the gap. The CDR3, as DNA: TGTGCCAGCACCCTTCACCTGAACACTGAAGCTTTCTTT. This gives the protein CASTLHLNTEAFF.

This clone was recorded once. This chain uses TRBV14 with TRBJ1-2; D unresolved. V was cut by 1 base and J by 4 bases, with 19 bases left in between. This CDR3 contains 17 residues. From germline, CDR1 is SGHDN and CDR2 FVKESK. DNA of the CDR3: TGTGCCAGCAGCCAAGGACGTAAAGGACCCCGACCCTATGGCTACACCTTC. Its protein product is CASSQGRKGPRPYGYTF.

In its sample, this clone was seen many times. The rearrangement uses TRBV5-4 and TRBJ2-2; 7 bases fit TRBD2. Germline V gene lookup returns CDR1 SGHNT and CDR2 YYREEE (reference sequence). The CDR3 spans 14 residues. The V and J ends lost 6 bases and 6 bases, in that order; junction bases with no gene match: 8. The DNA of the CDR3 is TGTGCCAGCACCTCGGGCGGGAGCCCCGGGGAGCTGTTTTTT. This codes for CASTSGGSPGELFF.